Listed below are T cell receptor beta chains from one sample, sequenced in a study of T-cell memory formation after mild COVID-19. MiXCR, applied by TCRdb to the 5' RACE reads, yields one record per CDR3 protein. Found here are under 400,000 distinct CDR3 sequences, around a fifth of them singletons; the top ten hold around 13%. The sequencing input was PBMCs or a T cell subset sorted from them (not recorded which). The source of these receptors is an adult woman who had mild COVID-19 (a few samples of this study predate the infection). Cell type and time point are not known. Each CDR3 is given with its conserved first and last residue. A D gene is named only where the DNA matches it firmly. Clone size is not always given. Where it is, it says once, few, many or a class for expanded clones.

d_gene	j_gene	v_gene	abundance	CDR3aa	CDR3nt
-	TRBJ1-1	TRBV27	-	CASSFGTLPTEAFF	TGTGCCAGCAGTTTCGGGACACTGCCCACTGAAGCTTTCTTT
TRBD1	TRBJ2-7	TRBV7-3	-	CASARDRGPYEQYF	TGTGCCAGCGCTAGGGACAGGGGCCCCTACGAGCAGTACTTC
TRBD1	TRBJ2-7	TRBV6-5	-	CASRGTGTLIYEQYF	TGTGCCAGCAGAGGGACAGGGACACTAATCTACGAGCAGTACTTC
TRBD1	TRBJ2-5	TRBV5-1	few	CASTASGDRGPKTQYF	TGCGCCAGCACCGCCTCGGGGGACAGGGGGCCGAAGACCCAGTACTTC
TRBD2	TRBJ2-7	TRBV6-6	few	CASSYALAGGTYEQYF	TGTGCCAGCAGTTACGCCCTAGCGGGAGGGACCTACGAGCAGTACTTC
TRBD1	TRBJ2-4	TRBV20-1	-	CSALSGTGVIQYF	TGCAGTGCTCTCTCCGGGACAGGGGTCATTCAGTACTTC
-	TRBJ2-7	TRBV20-1	-	CSAPDFGSYEQYF	TGCAGTGCTCCGGACTTCGGCTCCTACGAGCAGTACTTC
TRBD2	TRBJ2-5	TRBV12-3/TRBV12-4	-	CASRAAAGRGGETQYF	TGTGCCAGCAGGGCCGCCGCCGGGAGGGGAGGAGAGACCCAGTACTTC
-	TRBJ1-6	TRBV12-3/TRBV12-4	few	CASTPGRSPLHF	TGTGCCAGCACACCGGGAAGATCACCCCTCCACTTT
TRBD1	TRBJ1-4	TRBV2	few	CASSEGQGGEKLFF	TGTGCCAGCAGTGAAGGACAGGGCGGCGAAAAACTGTTTTTT
-	TRBJ1-5	TRBV27	few	CASRDPSRNQPQHF	TGTGCCAGCAGGGACCCGTCCCGCAATCAGCCCCAGCATTTT
-	TRBJ2-5	TRBV5-6	few	CASSRALGYQETQYF	TGTGCCAGCAGCCGAGCCCTGGGGTACCAAGAGACCCAGTACTTC
-	TRBJ2-1	TRBV7-3	few	CASSPGGGGLRYNEQFF	TGTGCCAGCAGCCCCGGGGGAGGGGGGCTTAGGTACAATGAGCAGTTCTTC
-	TRBJ1-2	TRBV5-1	-	CASSPADRNYGYTF	TGCGCCAGCAGCCCAGCCGACAGGAACTATGGCTACACCTTC
-	TRBJ2-2	TRBV5-1	-	CASSLVGPLDTGELFF	TGCGCCAGCAGCTTGGTTGGCCCCTTGGACACCGGGGAGCTGTTTTTT
-	TRBJ2-5	TRBV7-9	few	CASSPAMGWGTQYF	TGTGCCAGCAGCCCGGCGATGGGCTGGGGGACCCAGTACTTC
-	TRBJ2-5	TRBV4-1	-	CASSQDGYLPGTQYF	TGCGCCAGCAGCCAAGACGGCTACCTCCCAGGGACCCAGTACTTC
-	TRBJ2-1	TRBV5-1	few	CASSFKGAEKFF	TGCGCCAGCAGCTTCAAAGGGGCAGAAAAGTTCTTC
-	TRBJ2-6	TRBV12-3/TRBV12-4	medium-sized	CASTQGGLGANVLTF	TGTGCCAGCACCCAGGGGGGGCTTGGGGCCAACGTCCTGACTTTC
TRBD1	TRBJ2-7	TRBV6-6	few	CASSYSGTGGWEQYF	TGTGCCAGCAGTTATTCCGGGACAGGGGGTTGGGAGCAGTACTTC
TRBD1	TRBJ2-7	TRBV4-3	-	CASSRQGAEQYF	TGCGCCAGCAGCCGGCAGGGGGCCGAGCAGTACTTC
-	TRBJ2-2	TRBV5-1	-	CASSAAGGELFF	TGCGCCAGCAGCGCGGCGGGCGGGGAGCTGTTTTTT
-	TRBJ2-4	TRBV5-1	-	CASSFSLSGRLAKNIQYF	TGCGCCAGCAGCTTCTCTTTGTCGGGGAGGCTAGCCAAAAACATTCAGTACTTC
TRBD1	TRBJ2-1	TRBV4-3	many	CASSLLDRGLHEQFF	TGCGCCAGCAGCCTGTTGGACAGGGGGCTTCATGAGCAGTTCTTC
TRBD1	TRBJ1-2	TRBV9	-	CASSVDMRTGTGYTF	TGTGCCAGCAGCGTAGATATGAGGACAGGAACTGGCTACACCTTC
-	TRBJ2-7	TRBV6-2/TRBV6-3	-	CASSSPLGGTRSYEQYF	TGTGCCAGCAGTTCCCCTCTAGGGGGGACGCGATCCTACGAGCAGTACTTC
-	TRBJ1-1	TRBV7-2	-	CASWGRSSEAFF	TGTGCCAGCTGGGGACGTTCCTCAGAAGCTTTCTTT
-	TRBJ2-1	TRBV29-1	many	CSVSTPGGLLSSNEQFF	TGCAGCGTTTCGACCCCCGGAGGACTCCTTTCTTCCAATGAGCAGTTCTTC
TRBD1	TRBJ1-2	TRBV5-1	few	CASSLEGQGLRGYTF	TGCGCCAGCAGCTTGGAGGGACAGGGATTGAGGGGCTACACCTTC
TRBD1	TRBJ2-7	TRBV7-9	-	CASSLEYRGSYEQYF	TGTGCCAGCAGCTTAGAGTACAGGGGGTCCTACGAGCAGTACTTC
TRBD2	TRBJ2-1	TRBV4-2	few	CASSPIAGLDNGEQFF	TGTGCCAGCAGCCCTATAGCGGGACTCGACAATGGTGAGCAGTTCTTC
TRBD1	TRBJ2-2	TRBV11-2	many	CASSTGGLITGELFF	TGTGCCAGCAGCACAGGGGGGCTCATCACCGGGGAGCTGTTTTTT
-	TRBJ1-1	TRBV29-1	few	CSVEDHRTPNTEAFF	TGCAGCGTTGAAGATCACCGGACACCAAACACTGAAGCTTTCTTT
-	TRBJ1-2	TRBV11-1	-	CASSRDGYYGYTF	TGTGCCAGCAGCCGGGACGGATACTATGGCTACACCTTC
TRBD1	TRBJ1-1	TRBV7-9	-	CASSLGDRAGAFF	TGTGCCAGCAGCTTGGGAGACAGGGCTGGCGCTTTCTTT
-	TRBJ1-4	TRBV29-1	few	CSVESPWTGRGKLFF	TGCAGCGTTGAAAGCCCTTGGACGGGTAGGGGGAAACTGTTTTTT
-	TRBJ2-3	TRBV20-1	few	CSAGQSGVVGTQYF	TGCAGTGCTGGACAGTCAGGGGTAGTGGGTACGCAGTATTTT
TRBD2	TRBJ2-5	TRBV7-8	-	CASSLRLAGGETQYF	TGTGCCAGCAGCTTACGACTAGCGGGAGGAGAGACCCAGTACTTC
-	TRBJ1-5	TRBV12-3/TRBV12-4	-	CASSPPQGVNQPQHF	TGTGCCAGCAGTCCACCCCAGGGAGTCAATCAGCCCCAGCATTTT
-	TRBJ2-2	TRBV6-5	few	CASKRTMNTGELFF	TGTGCCAGCAAAAGGACAATGAACACCGGGGAGCTGTTTTTT
TRBD2	TRBJ2-3	TRBV20-1	few	CSAWGPGTSGTRYEDTQYF	TGCAGTGCTTGGGGGCCGGGGACTAGCGGGACTAGGTATGAGGATACGCAGTATTTT
-	TRBJ2-7	TRBV7-9	-	CASSRSFEQYF	TGTGCCAGCAGCCGAAGCTTCGAGCAGTACTTC
TRBD2	TRBJ2-4	TRBV6-6	-	CASSYSGPGGNIQYF	TGTGCCAGCAGTTACTCGGGACCGGGGGGGAACATTCAGTACTTC
TRBD2	TRBJ2-7	TRBV5-8	-	CASSASGAYEQYF	TGTGCCAGCAGTGCTAGCGGGGCCTACGAGCAGTACTTC
TRBD2	TRBJ2-1	TRBV4-3	-	CASSQDGGEINEQFF	TGCGCCAGCAGCCAAGATGGGGGGGAGATCAATGAGCAGTTCTTC
TRBD1	TRBJ1-3	TRBV29-1	few	CSVMGQGWSGNTIYF	TGCAGCGTGATGGGACAGGGCTGGTCGGGAAACACCATATATTTT
-	TRBJ1-6	TRBV6-5	few	CASSLNLQGWNSPLHF	TGTGCCAGCAGTCTAAATTTACAGGGTTGGAATTCACCCCTCCACTTT
-	TRBJ2-5	TRBV5-6	few	CASTSPDQETQYF	TGTGCCAGCACCTCCCCAGACCAAGAGACCCAGTACTTC
-	TRBJ1-1	TRBV6-5	-	CASSYPTRTGRAEAFF	TGTGCCAGCAGTTACCCCACACGTACAGGGAGGGCTGAAGCTTTCTTT
TRBD2	TRBJ2-7	TRBV5-1	-	CASREIWASGNQYF	TGCGCCAGCAGAGAAATTTGGGCTAGCGGGAATCAGTACTTC
TRBD2	TRBJ2-1	TRBV5-1	few	CASSYLAGGLYEQFF	TGCGCCAGCAGCTACCTAGCGGGGGGGCTGTATGAGCAGTTCTTC
-	TRBJ2-1	TRBV6-5	-	CASSLKVGFEQFF	TGTGCCAGCAGTTTAAAAGTGGGATTTGAGCAGTTCTTC
TRBD1	TRBJ2-1	TRBV5-4	few	CASSPDRGHNEQFF	TGTGCCAGCAGCCCCGACAGGGGACACAATGAGCAGTTCTTC
-	TRBJ2-1	TRBV30	-	CAWSVGAAYNEQFF	TGTGCCTGGAGTGTAGGAGCGGCCTACAATGAGCAGTTCTTC